This record looks at one TCR beta chain sequence and its context. The data were obtained in a study of technical replicates of blood from a handful of donors. Germline values: CDR1 MNHEY, CDR2 SMNVEV (reference sequence). This CDR3 is built from 15 residues. V lost 5 bases and J 10 bases, leaving 18 bases between the germline ends. The method was immunoSEQ multiplex PCR; TCRdb's version includes in-frame clones alone and lacks a portion of them. This sample has around 98,000 clones, with under 97% found just once. This TCR was recovered from a human donor in good health. The chain has TRBV27 and TRBJ1-6, with no clear D. The sequencing sample was made of T cells isolated from PBMCs. The CDR3 region is CASSRKGSPGSPLHF. CDR3 DNA: TGTGCCAGCAGTCGCAAAGGGAGCCCGGGGTCACCCCTCCACTTT.